This T cell receptor beta chain was obtained from a study of shared clonotypes between healthy human individuals. Per germline, CDR1 MNHNY and CDR2 SVGAGI (reference sequence). The CDR3 is made up of 14 amino acids. V dropped 10 bases and J dropped 2 bases, with 16 bases sitting between them. This clone has just one count. Its target is not known. Terminally differentiated effector memory CD45RA+ cells were excluded from the naive CD8 cells, which were CD45RO-negative and positively selected for CCR7. For every subset, genomic DNA was evenly distributed across several immunoSEQ plates. Method: immunoSEQ multiplex PCR; TCRdb's copy keeps in-frame clones and lacks some. The table records about 800,000 clones, about 96% of them present only once. Study-wide results and limits: Rarefaction showed sorted-subset sequencing was incomplete despite large depth.

This TCR came from a man aged 25 to 40 in good health. The chain is built from TRBV6-6 and TRBJ2-3; tentative D call: TRBD1 (7 bases). The sample comprised naive CD8+ T cells sorted from blood. The CDR3 sequence: CAIEGGQYTDTQYF. The CDR3 nucleotides are TGTGCCATAGAGGGGGGACAGTACACAGATACGCAGTATTTT.